This TCR beta chain was found in a study of T-cell reconstitution after alpha-beta-depleted transplantation in children (dated by TCRdb to 2016 to 2018). Regarding the study in general: Using TCR repertoire profiling, the study quantitatively followed how T-cell immune reconstitution unfolded in children after TCRalphabeta/CD19-depleted allogeneic hematopoietic cell transplantation.

V loses 0 bases of germline sequence and J loses 9 bases, and the interval between the two ends is 25 bases. The germline V gene gives CDR1 as SGHRS and CDR2 as YFSETQ. The CDR3 runs 19 amino acids, cysteine and phenylalanine included. Just the 57-base CDR3 DNA is kept, in frame starting at base 1. This clonotype was picked up many times. Its binding antigen is unknown. There are no base qualities to consult, and no much larger clone falls within one base. Here is what the overall study found, with its caveats: Over the following months the frequencies of hyperexpanded clones went down, and after one year T-cell counts and TCRbeta diversity were mostly credited to newly produced T cells. In some patients, high TCRbeta diversity at day 60 was attributed to recipient T cells and intrathymic progenitors that had survived conditioning. About two months after transplant, the apparently early recovery of alphabetaT-cell counts reportedly depended on just several hundred clones that had expanded rapidly and came from non-depleted graft cells.

The library was obtained by PCR. These reads were obtained on an Illumina HiSeq 2500. Molecular barcoding was employed in the preparation of TCR libraries, with unique molecular identifiers being used to normalize TCRbeta repertoire quantification. The public reads were quality trimmed at Q25 with fastp and then assembled into clones with MiXCR by TCRdb, keeping productive beta chains. Rows merge per CDR3 protein into single entries with the most common DNA and genes. This sample holds 65,000 to 85,000 distinct CDR3 sequences; about 11% were observed only once. Less than 15% of the sample comes from the top ten. The label giving this sample's treatment or condition can be read as: allogeneic hematopoietic cell transplantation with graft depleted of TCRalphabeta T cells and CD19 B cells. The children who served as transplant recipients had been given grafts of TCRalphabeta/CD19-depleted allogeneic hematopoietic cells.

The source of this sequence is a boy between 5 and 17 years old with acute myeloid leukemia, due to receive a stem cell transplant. The chain couples TRBV5-1 to TRBJ1-6; TRBD1 is perhaps the D gene, given 6 matching bases. The sample here was PBMCs, taken before TCRalphabeta/CD19-depleted stem cell transplant. The nucleotide sequence is given as TGCGCCAGCAGCTTGGCCTCGGACAGCTGGTTGATAAACAGTTCACCCCTCCACTTT. It specifies CASSLASDSWLINSSPLHF.